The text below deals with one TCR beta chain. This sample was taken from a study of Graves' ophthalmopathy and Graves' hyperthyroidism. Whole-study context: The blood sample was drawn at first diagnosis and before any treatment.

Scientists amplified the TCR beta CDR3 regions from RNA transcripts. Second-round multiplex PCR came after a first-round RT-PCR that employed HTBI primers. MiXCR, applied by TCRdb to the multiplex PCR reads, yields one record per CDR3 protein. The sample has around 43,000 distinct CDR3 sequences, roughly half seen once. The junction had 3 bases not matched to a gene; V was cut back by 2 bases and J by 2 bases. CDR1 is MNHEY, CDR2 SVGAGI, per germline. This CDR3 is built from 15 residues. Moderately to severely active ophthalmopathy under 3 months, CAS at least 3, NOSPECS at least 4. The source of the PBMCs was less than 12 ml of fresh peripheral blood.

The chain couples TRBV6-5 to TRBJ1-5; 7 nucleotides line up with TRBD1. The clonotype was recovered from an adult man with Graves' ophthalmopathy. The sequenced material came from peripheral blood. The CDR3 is CASSYRDRGNQPQHF. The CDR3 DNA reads TGTGCCAGCAGTTACCGCGACAGGGGCAATCAGCCCCAGCATTTT.